A selection of T cell receptor beta chains follows, all from one sample in a study of T cells in Graves' hyperthyroidism and ophthalmopathy. Each CDR3 protein is one row after TCRdb ran MiXCR on the multiplex PCR reads. Of around 290,000 distinct CDR3 sequences listed, approximately 17% were seen once; the top ten hold less than 70%. What was sequenced was blood. Source of these receptors: a woman aged 60-75 years with Graves' ophthalmopathy. Each CDR3 is given with its conserved first and last residue. Each record gives: J gene, clone size, V gene, D gene, CDR3 protein, CDR3 DNA. A D gene is named only where the DNA matches it firmly. Clone sizes are given selectively: once, few, many, or a class where the clone is expanded.

j_call: TRBJ2-5; clone_size: -; v_call: TRBV18; d_call: TRBD1; cdr3_aa: CASSPWTGGETQYF; cdr3_nt: TGTGCCAGCTCACCCTGGACAGGGGGAGAGACCCAGTACTTC
j_call: TRBJ1-6; clone_size: -; v_call: TRBV20-1; d_call: TRBD1; cdr3_aa: CSARNRGRSYNSPLHF; cdr3_nt: TGCAGTGCTAGAAACAGGGGAAGATCCTATAATTCACCCCTCCACTTT
j_call: TRBJ2-2; clone_size: few; v_call: TRBV29-1; d_call: -; cdr3_aa: CSVPRVSSNTGELFF; cdr3_nt: TGCAGCGTGCCGCGGGTTAGCTCGAACACCGGGGAGCTGTTTTTT
j_call: TRBJ1-1; clone_size: many; v_call: TRBV20-1; d_call: -; cdr3_aa: CSATGMNTEAFF; cdr3_nt: TGCAGTGCTACAGGGATGAACACTGAAGCTTTCTTT
j_call: TRBJ1-5; clone_size: -; v_call: TRBV6-1; d_call: TRBD1; cdr3_aa: CASRDGTGTRGRNQPQHF; cdr3_nt: TGTGCCAGCAGGGACGGGACAGGGACGCGTGGTCGCAATCAGCCCCAGCATTTT
j_call: TRBJ2-3; clone_size: many; v_call: TRBV3-1; d_call: -; cdr3_aa: CASSLSGKGNTQYF; cdr3_nt: TGTGCCAGCAGCCTCTCCGGGAAGGGAAATACGCAGTATTTT
j_call: TRBJ1-2; clone_size: -; v_call: TRBV5-1; d_call: TRBD1; cdr3_aa: CASSLDRGLDGYTF; cdr3_nt: TGCGCCAGCAGCTTGGACAGGGGGCTAGATGGCTACACCTTC
j_call: TRBJ2-1; clone_size: many; v_call: TRBV14; d_call: TRBD2; cdr3_aa: CASSSPSGSDEQFF; cdr3_nt: TGTGCCAGCAGCTCACCTAGCGGGAGCGATGAGCAGTTCTTC
j_call: TRBJ2-3; clone_size: few; v_call: TRBV10-3; d_call: -; cdr3_aa: CAISESSVAPDTQYF; cdr3_nt: TGTGCCATCAGTGAGTCGTCTGTGGCCCCAGATACGCAGTATTTT
j_call: TRBJ2-1; clone_size: -; v_call: TRBV15; d_call: -; cdr3_aa: CATSVRNEQFF; cdr3_nt: TGTGCCACCAGCGTAAGAAATGAGCAGTTCTTC
j_call: TRBJ2-7; clone_size: many; v_call: TRBV7-9; d_call: -; cdr3_aa: CASSLGATPYEQYF; cdr3_nt: TGTGCCAGCAGCTTAGGAGCGACTCCCTACGAGCAGTACTTC
j_call: TRBJ2-3; clone_size: -; v_call: TRBV24-1; d_call: TRBD1; cdr3_aa: CATSDVTTGTGGEDTQYF; cdr3_nt: TGTGCCACCAGTGATGTCACGACCGGGACAGGGGGCGAAGATACGCAGTATTTT
j_call: TRBJ2-1; clone_size: -; v_call: TRBV27; d_call: TRBD2; cdr3_aa: CASRQNGLAGVNEQFF; cdr3_nt: TGTGCCAGCAGGCAGAACGGGCTAGCGGGAGTCAATGAGCAGTTCTTC
j_call: TRBJ2-3; clone_size: -; v_call: TRBV2; d_call: TRBD2; cdr3_aa: CASLLTLAGGVDTQYF; cdr3_nt: TGTGCCAGCCTGCTGACACTAGCGGGAGGGGTAGATACGCAGTATTTT
j_call: TRBJ2-3; clone_size: many; v_call: TRBV29-1; d_call: -; cdr3_aa: CSVTGTDTQYF; cdr3_nt: TGCAGCGTTACAGGCACAGATACGCAGTATTTT
j_call: TRBJ2-4; clone_size: -; v_call: TRBV10-3; d_call: TRBD1; cdr3_aa: CAISTGGAKNIQYF; cdr3_nt: TGTGCCATCAGTACAGGGGGTGCCAAAAACATTCAGTACTTC
j_call: TRBJ2-7; clone_size: -; v_call: TRBV20-1; d_call: -; cdr3_aa: CSARDPAMSSYEQYF; cdr3_nt: TGCAGTGCTAGAGATCCGGCCATGAGCTCCTACGAGCAGTACTTC
j_call: TRBJ1-1; clone_size: many; v_call: TRBV5-5; d_call: -; cdr3_aa: CASSLEFRVTEAFF; cdr3_nt: TGTGCCAGCAGCTTGGAGTTTAGGGTGACTGAAGCTTTCTTT
j_call: TRBJ2-3; clone_size: many; v_call: TRBV19; d_call: -; cdr3_aa: CASSIGLILTGTDTQYF; cdr3_nt: TGTGCCAGTAGTATAGGACTTATCCTGACTGGCACAGATACGCAGTATTTT
j_call: TRBJ1-1; clone_size: many; v_call: TRBV28; d_call: TRBD1; cdr3_aa: CASIPPGGAEAFF; cdr3_nt: TGTGCCAGCATCCCCCCAGGGGGCGCGGAAGCTTTCTTT
j_call: TRBJ1-6; clone_size: many; v_call: TRBV27; d_call: -; cdr3_aa: CASRKGPNSPLHF; cdr3_nt: TGTGCCAGCAGGAAGGGACCTAATTCACCCCTCCACTTT
j_call: TRBJ2-1; clone_size: -; v_call: TRBV11-3; d_call: TRBD2; cdr3_aa: CASSGGLAGNNEQFF; cdr3_nt: TGTGCCAGCAGCGGGGGACTAGCGGGAAACAATGAGCAGTTCTTC
j_call: TRBJ1-1; clone_size: many; v_call: TRBV5-1; d_call: -; cdr3_aa: CASSLQGATEAFF; cdr3_nt: TGCGCCAGCAGCTTACAGGGTGCCACTGAAGCTTTCTTT
j_call: TRBJ2-7; clone_size: -; v_call: TRBV7-9; d_call: -; cdr3_aa: CASSLGQISYEQYF; cdr3_nt: TGTGCCAGCAGCTTAGGGCAGATCTCCTACGAGCAGTACTTC
j_call: TRBJ1-6; clone_size: -; v_call: TRBV4-1; d_call: -; cdr3_aa: CASSQVNSGYNSPLHF; cdr3_nt: TGCGCCAGCAGCCAAGTTAACAGCGGCTATAATTCACCCCTCCACTTT
j_call: TRBJ2-1; clone_size: -; v_call: TRBV7-2; d_call: -; cdr3_aa: CASSPGRGLSEQFF; cdr3_nt: TGTGCCAGCAGCCCCGGGCGGGGGCTTAGTGAGCAGTTCTTC
j_call: TRBJ1-1; clone_size: -; v_call: TRBV12-5; d_call: -; cdr3_aa: CASGLVWGGSTDRTTEAFF; cdr3_nt: TGTGCTAGTGGTTTGGTCTGGGGAGGGTCCACTGATCGGACCACTGAAGCTTTCTTT
j_call: TRBJ2-7; clone_size: many; v_call: TRBV19; d_call: TRBD2; cdr3_aa: CASSRTRLATSYEQYF; cdr3_nt: TGTGCCAGTAGTAGAACTCGACTAGCGACCTCCTACGAGCAGTACTTC
j_call: TRBJ1-6; clone_size: few; v_call: TRBV6-6; d_call: TRBD1; cdr3_aa: CASSYGRGNSYNSPLHF; cdr3_nt: TGTGCCAGCAGTTACGGCAGGGGGAACTCCTATAATTCACCCCTCCACTTT
j_call: TRBJ1-5; clone_size: many; v_call: TRBV24-1; d_call: -; cdr3_aa: CATSDLRRGSNQPQHF; cdr3_nt: TGTGCCACCAGTGATTTGCGAAGGGGTAGCAATCAGCCCCAGCATTTT
j_call: TRBJ1-6; clone_size: many; v_call: TRBV5-1; d_call: TRBD1; cdr3_aa: CASSPRQGARSPLHF; cdr3_nt: TGCGCCAGCAGCCCACGACAGGGGGCAAGATCACCCCTCCACTTT
j_call: TRBJ1-2; clone_size: -; v_call: TRBV2; d_call: TRBD1; cdr3_aa: CASSGPGQKIANYGYTF; cdr3_nt: TGTGCCAGCAGTGGACCGGGACAGAAGATCGCTAACTATGGCTACACCTTC
j_call: TRBJ1-6; clone_size: -; v_call: TRBV7-2; d_call: -; cdr3_aa: CASSAGRGDNSPLHF; cdr3_nt: TGTGCCAGCAGCGCCGGCCGGGGGGACAATTCACCCCTCCACTTT
j_call: TRBJ1-5; clone_size: few; v_call: TRBV15; d_call: -; cdr3_aa: CATSSQGFQPQHF; cdr3_nt: TGTGCCACCAGCAGCCAGGGGTTTCAGCCCCAGCATTTT
j_call: TRBJ2-5; clone_size: many; v_call: TRBV7-9; d_call: TRBD1; cdr3_aa: CASSPDRGLQETQYF; cdr3_nt: TGTGCCAGCAGTCCGGACAGGGGGCTGCAAGAGACCCAGTACTTC
j_call: TRBJ1-4; clone_size: few; v_call: TRBV7-2; d_call: -; cdr3_aa: CASSPTLAIFNEKLFF; cdr3_nt: TGTGCCAGCAGCCCTACCCTGGCAATATTTAATGAAAAACTGTTTTTT
j_call: TRBJ2-2; clone_size: many; v_call: TRBV6-1; d_call: TRBD2; cdr3_aa: CASKSFSGTEDGELFF; cdr3_nt: TGTGCCAGCAAGAGTTTTAGCGGGACTGAGGACGGGGAGCTGTTTTTT
j_call: TRBJ2-1; clone_size: many; v_call: TRBV6-2/TRBV6-3; d_call: TRBD2; cdr3_aa: CASSSASGRAWNEQFF; cdr3_nt: TGTGCCAGCAGTTCCGCTAGCGGGAGGGCCTGGAATGAGCAGTTCTTC
j_call: TRBJ2-1; clone_size: -; v_call: TRBV24-1; d_call: TRBD2; cdr3_aa: CATSPHWVAGNNEQFF; cdr3_nt: TGTGCCACCAGCCCCCACTGGGTAGCGGGCAACAATGAGCAGTTCTTC
j_call: TRBJ1-2; clone_size: many; v_call: TRBV5-1; d_call: -; cdr3_aa: CASSLGQVGAGYGYTF; cdr3_nt: TGCGCCAGCAGCTTGGGTCAGGTGGGGGCTGGCTATGGCTACACCTTC
j_call: TRBJ1-3; clone_size: -; v_call: TRBV11-3; d_call: TRBD1; cdr3_aa: CASSLTLSGDRGPNTIYF; cdr3_nt: TGTGCCAGCAGCCTCACCCTGAGCGGGGACAGGGGACCAAACACCATATATTTT
j_call: TRBJ2-2; clone_size: -; v_call: TRBV19; d_call: -; cdr3_aa: CATTPTFSMVTAGELFF; cdr3_nt: TGTGCCACCACCCCTACGTTTTCGATGGTGACTGCCGGGGAGCTGTTTTTT
j_call: TRBJ2-5; clone_size: many; v_call: TRBV20-1; d_call: TRBD2; cdr3_aa: CSAREPGGPGETQYF; cdr3_nt: TGCAGTGCTAGGGAACCGGGGGGGCCGGGGGAGACCCAGTACTTC
j_call: TRBJ1-5; clone_size: many; v_call: TRBV18; d_call: -; cdr3_aa: CASSPPRDQPQHF; cdr3_nt: TGTGCCAGCTCACCACCCCGAGATCAGCCCCAGCATTTT
j_call: TRBJ2-7; clone_size: -; v_call: TRBV9; d_call: TRBD2; cdr3_aa: CASSEGTNLGEQYF; cdr3_nt: TGTGCCAGCAGCGAGGGGACTAACCTCGGCGAGCAGTACTTC
j_call: TRBJ1-1; clone_size: -; v_call: TRBV3-1; d_call: TRBD1; cdr3_aa: CASTGQVLNTEAFF; cdr3_nt: TGTGCCAGCACCGGACAGGTTCTGAACACTGAAGCTTTCTTT
j_call: TRBJ1-5; clone_size: many; v_call: TRBV12-3/TRBV12-4; d_call: TRBD1; cdr3_aa: CASSLSQGAGQPQHF; cdr3_nt: TGTGCCAGCAGTTTGAGTCAGGGGGCCGGTCAGCCCCAGCATTTT
j_call: TRBJ2-1; clone_size: -; v_call: TRBV6-5; d_call: -; cdr3_aa: CASSYPTAPNEQFF; cdr3_nt: TGTGCCAGCAGTTACCCGACCGCCCCTAATGAGCAGTTCTTC
j_call: TRBJ2-7; clone_size: many; v_call: TRBV13; d_call: TRBD1; cdr3_aa: CASSHRTGQATYEQYF; cdr3_nt: TGTGCCAGCAGTCACCGGACAGGGCAGGCTACCTACGAGCAGTACTTC
j_call: TRBJ1-2; clone_size: -; v_call: TRBV3-1; d_call: TRBD1; cdr3_aa: CASSPGGTTVNYGYTF; cdr3_nt: TGTGCCAGCAGCCCAGGGGGGACGACCGTAAACTATGGCTACACCTTC
j_call: TRBJ1-3; clone_size: few; v_call: TRBV6-1; d_call: -; cdr3_aa: CASASSGNTIYF; cdr3_nt: TGTGCCAGCGCCAGCTCTGGAAACACCATATATTTT
j_call: TRBJ1-1; clone_size: few; v_call: TRBV5-1; d_call: TRBD1; cdr3_aa: CASSPQQGGTEAFF; cdr3_nt: TGCGCCAGCAGCCCGCAACAGGGGGGCACTGAAGCTTTCTTT
j_call: TRBJ2-5; clone_size: many; v_call: TRBV5-6; d_call: TRBD1; cdr3_aa: CASRSDREDQETQYF; cdr3_nt: TGTGCCAGCAGGTCGGACAGGGAAGACCAAGAGACCCAGTACTTC
j_call: TRBJ2-7; clone_size: many; v_call: TRBV7-2; d_call: -; cdr3_aa: CASSLGRANEQYF; cdr3_nt: TGTGCCAGCAGCTTGGGAAGGGCCAACGAGCAGTACTTC
j_call: TRBJ1-1; clone_size: many; v_call: TRBV28; d_call: TRBD1; cdr3_aa: CASSSPTGGGTEAFF; cdr3_nt: TGTGCCAGCAGTTCCCCGACAGGGGGCGGTACTGAAGCTTTCTTT
j_call: TRBJ1-4; clone_size: many; v_call: TRBV9; d_call: TRBD1; cdr3_aa: CASNYRGQGEKLFF; cdr3_nt: TGTGCCAGCAACTACAGGGGGCAGGGTGAAAAACTGTTTTTT
j_call: TRBJ2-5; clone_size: many; v_call: TRBV12-3/TRBV12-4; d_call: -; cdr3_aa: CASSLASTGPSRTQYF; cdr3_nt: TGTGCCAGCAGTTTAGCGTCGACAGGCCCTTCCAGGACCCAGTACTTC
j_call: TRBJ2-5; clone_size: -; v_call: TRBV4-1; d_call: -; cdr3_aa: CASSQVPGGYQETQYF; cdr3_nt: TGCGCCAGCAGCCAAGTCCCCGGTGGGTACCAAGAGACCCAGTACTTC
j_call: TRBJ2-6; clone_size: -; v_call: TRBV3-1; d_call: TRBD2; cdr3_aa: CASSQVGLAGASGANVLTF; cdr3_nt: TGTGCCAGCAGCCAAGTCGGGCTAGCGGGGGCATCTGGGGCCAACGTCCTGACTTTC